The clone carrying this T cell receptor (beta chain) was counted ten times or more. Its antigen is unidentified. The CDR3 sequence is 13 residues long. V lost 3 bases to trimming and J lost 3 bases, with 7 bases between them. The germline V gene has CDR1 SGHTA and CDR2 FQGNSA. Unique molecular identifiers were incorporated into the prepared TCRbeta library. TCRdb redid the calling of the PCR reads with MiXCR, one entry per CDR3 protein. Of approximately 650,000 distinct CDR3 sequences in the sample, about 12% are singletons; the top ten hold approximately 0.8%. The data were obtained in a study of T-cell reconstitution after alpha-beta-depleted transplantation in children. Findings and limits, study-wide: Counts and diversity of T cells one year after transplant came mostly from newly produced T cells. Expanded graft clones, several hundred of them, were reportedly the source of alpha-beta T cells about two months after transplant. In some patients, recipient T cells and intrathymic progenitors surviving conditioning explained high day-60 diversity.

The TCR was taken from a girl aged 2 to 10 with congenital amegakaryocytic thrombocytopenia, due to receive a stem cell transplant. The chain has TRBV7-2 and TRBJ2-3; D is ambiguous. The sample was PBMCs, taken before TCRalphabeta/CD19-depleted stem cell transplant. The CDR3 here is CASSFLGTDTQYF. The CDR3 nucleotides read TGTGCCAGCAGCTTTTTGGGAACAGATACGCAGTATTTT.